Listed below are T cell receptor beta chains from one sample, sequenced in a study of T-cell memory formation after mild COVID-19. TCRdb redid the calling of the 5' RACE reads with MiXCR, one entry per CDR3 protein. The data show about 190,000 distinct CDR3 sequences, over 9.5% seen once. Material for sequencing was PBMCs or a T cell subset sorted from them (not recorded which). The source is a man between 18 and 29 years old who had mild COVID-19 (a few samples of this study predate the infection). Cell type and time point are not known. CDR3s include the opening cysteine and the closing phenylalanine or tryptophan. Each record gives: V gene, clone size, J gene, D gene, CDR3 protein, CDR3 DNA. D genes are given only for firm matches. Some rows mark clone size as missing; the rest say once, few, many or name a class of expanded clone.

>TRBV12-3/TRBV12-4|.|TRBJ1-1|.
CASSRDWTEAFF
TGTGCCAGCAGCCGGGACTGGACTGAAGCTTTCTTT
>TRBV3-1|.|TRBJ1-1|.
CASSQPGEDTEAFF
TGTGCCAGCAGCCAACCTGGGGAGGACACTGAAGCTTTCTTT
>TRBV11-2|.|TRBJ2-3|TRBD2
CASSRPDGLAGGFADTQYF
TGTGCCAGCAGCCGCCCAGATGGACTAGCGGGGGGCTTCGCTGATACGCAGTATTTT
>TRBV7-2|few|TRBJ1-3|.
CASSQNLISGNTIYF
TGTGCCAGCAGCCAGAACTTGATCTCTGGAAACACCATATATTTT
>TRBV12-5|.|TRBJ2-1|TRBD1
CASGGPGQGLVEQFF
TGTGCTAGTGGTGGTCCGGGACAGGGGTTAGTTGAGCAGTTCTTC
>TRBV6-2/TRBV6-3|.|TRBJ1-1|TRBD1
CASSRTGAGSPGAFF
TGTGCCAGCAGTCGTACAGGGGCTGGTTCTCCCGGAGCTTTCTTT
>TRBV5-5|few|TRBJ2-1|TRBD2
CASSLSRGGSGNEQFF
TGTGCCAGCAGTCTCTCTCGCGGGGGGAGCGGCAATGAGCAGTTCTTC
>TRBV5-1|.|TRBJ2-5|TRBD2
CASSFTASSGGKTQYF
TGCGCCAGCAGTTTTACGGCGTCTAGCGGGGGAAAGACCCAGTACTTC
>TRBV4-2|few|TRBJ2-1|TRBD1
CASSQGTGIAYNEQFF
TGTGCCAGCAGCCAAGGGACAGGGATAGCCTACAATGAGCAGTTCTTC
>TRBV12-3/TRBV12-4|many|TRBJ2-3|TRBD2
CASSLMRGASTDTQYF
TGTGCCAGCAGTTTGATGCGGGGGGCCAGCACAGATACGCAGTATTTT
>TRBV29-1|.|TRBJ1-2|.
CSVAKIARGSGYTF
TGCAGCGTTGCTAAAATTGCGAGGGGATCGGGCTACACCTTC
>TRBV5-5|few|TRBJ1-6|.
CASSSWTARSSPLHF
TGTGCCAGCAGCTCCTGGACAGCCCGAAGTTCACCCCTCCACTTT
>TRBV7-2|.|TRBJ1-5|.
CASSLADSNQPQHF
TGTGCCAGCAGCTTAGCGGACAGCAATCAGCCCCAGCATTTT
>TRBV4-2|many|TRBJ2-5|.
CASSHEARSVTYQETQYF
TGTGCCAGCAGTCATGAGGCCCGTAGCGTAACGTACCAAGAGACCCAGTACTTC
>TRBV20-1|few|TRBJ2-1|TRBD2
CSARDDKGRGGLNEQFF
TGCAGTGCTAGAGATGATAAGGGGCGGGGGGGCCTCAATGAGCAGTTCTTC
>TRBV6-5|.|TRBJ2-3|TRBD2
CASSALSGGTDTQYF
TGTGCCAGCAGTGCCCTTAGCGGGGGCACAGATACGCAGTATTTT
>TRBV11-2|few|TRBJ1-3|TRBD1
CASRTIRDRDLGNTIYF
TGTGCCAGCAGGACCATTCGGGACAGGGACCTTGGAAACACCATATATTTT
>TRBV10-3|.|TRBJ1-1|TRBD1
CAISGQGLVAEAFF
TGTGCCATCAGTGGACAGGGGCTAGTCGCTGAAGCTTTCTTT